Sequencing of this T cell receptor (beta chain) was carried out in a study of shared clonotypes between healthy human individuals. V gave up 7 bases and J gave up 4 bases; unmatched junction bases: 11. The germline CDR1 and CDR2 sequences are MDHEN and SYDVKM. The CDR3 covers 16 residues. General study findings and limits: Of the naive CD4 clonotypes, 4% to 5% were shared across four donors.

Here immunoSEQ multiplex PCR was the method, and the copy in TCRdb shows in-frame clones only, minus some. This table has under 650,000 clones, 96% appearing once. Worth noting for this clone: Its antigen is currently unknown.

The source material was naive CD4+ T cells sorted from blood. Subset of the sample: CD45RA+ positively selected. This chain connects TRBV28 to TRBJ1-2; 11 nucleotides agree with TRBD1. The TCR was taken from a woman aged 25-40 years in good health. CDR3 residues: CASTPLGTGGVYGYTF. CDR3 DNA: TGTGCCAGCACACCCCTTGGGACAGGGGGGGTCTATGGCTACACCTTC.